A single sample is the source of the 25 T cell receptor beta chains below, sequenced in a study of early stage breast cancer tumors. Profiling relied on immunoSEQ multiplex PCR, and the TCRdb table lists in-frame clones only, not all of them. The table shows about 36,000 clones, with over 65% occurring only once. Input material: blood. The receptor source for this set is a person aged 55 to 69 with breast cancer.

The chain is built from TRBV19 and TRBJ2-7; D tentatively fits TRBD1 or TRBD2 (5 bases each). Germline V gives CDR1 LNHDA, CDR2 SQIVND (reference sequence). CDR3 size: 13 residues. Trimming shortened V by 3 bases and J by 4 bases, and 10 bases separated the two germline ends. CDR3 coding DNA: TGTGCCAGTAGTATGGGACCTTCTTACGAGCAGTACTTC. Residues: CASSMGPSYEQYF.

The CDR3 is CASSPWDRAAYGYTF. In DNA, the CDR3 is TGTGCCAGCTCACCGTGGGACAGGGCGGCCTATGGCTACACCTTC. The chain is built from TRBV18 and TRBJ1-2; 9 positions agree with TRBD1. From germline, CDR1 is KGHSH and CDR2 LQKENI. This CDR3 has 15 residues. Trimming cost V 3 bases and J 4 bases; bases outside gene matches: 6.

This clone was recorded a few times. This sequence joins TRBV18 and TRBJ2-6; D unresolved. The CDR3 sequence is 17 residues long. Germline assignment: CDR1 KGHSH and CDR2 LQKENI. V was shortened by 4 bases and J by 5 bases, with 18 bases between the two germline ends. CDR3 protein: CASSQCTDQSRANVLTF. The CDR3 nucleotides read TGTGCCAGCTCACAATGTACGGACCAAAGTCGGGCCAACGTCCTGACTTTC.

This clone was observed a few times. CDR3 residues: CASSSQGKAVGYTF. DNA of the CDR3: TGTGCCAGCAGTTCACAGGGGAAAGCGGTCGGCTACACCTTC. The gene calls are TRBV27 and TRBJ1-2; 7 bases line up with TRBD1. CDR1 and CDR2 (germline): MNHEY, SMNVEV (reference sequence). The trim removed 4 bases at V and 8 bases at J, leaving 10 bases unmatched. The CDR3 has 14 residues.

The table lists this clone with a count of one. The same CDR3 is also encoded by other DNA sequences in this sample. The chain joins TRBV6-5 to TRBJ1-1, with D hard to call. The germline V and J ends were trimmed by 8 bases and 5 bases, with 15 bases remaining between them. Germline values: CDR1 MNHEY, CDR2 SVGAGI. There are 13 residues in the CDR3. CDR3 coding DNA: TGTGCCAGCCGGAAGGAGAAGAATACTGAAGCTTTCTTT. As protein: CASRKEKNTEAFF.

The rearrangement joins TRBV9 to TRBJ1-4, with D perhaps TRBD1 (6 bases). Trimming took 0 bases from V and 5 from J, leaving 11 bases between them. Germline V CDR1 and CDR2: SGDLS, YYNGEE. The CDR3 totals 15 residues. CDR3 sequence: CASSVEGQLNEKLFF. DNA for the CDR3: TGTGCCAGCAGCGTAGAAGGACAGCTGAATGAAAAACTGTTTTTT.

The chain links TRBV6-1 to TRBJ1-1; no definite D call. The CDR3 is made up of 12 amino acids. With 4 bases removed from V and 14 bases from J, the gap between germline ends came to 17 bases. The V gene's germline CDR1 is MNHNS and CDR2 SASEGT. CDR3: CASSGPFAPAFF. CDR3 DNA sequence: TGTGCCAGCAGTGGCCCCTTCGCCCCCGCCTTCTTT.

This clone appeared a single time. V gene TRBV7-2 combines with J gene TRBJ2-4; the match to TRBD2 covers 7 bases. The CDR3 covers 15 residues. The germline CDR1 and CDR2 sequences are SGHTA and FQGNSA. V lost 2 bases to trimming and J lost 3 bases; unmatched junction nucleotides: 4. Here the CDR3 DNA reads TGTGCCAGCAGCTTATCAAGGACTAGCAAAAACATTCAGTACTTC. Its protein product is CASSLSRTSKNIQYF.

Only a few counts were recorded for this clone. The genes are TRBV7-6 and TRBJ1-5; D may be TRBD1 (5 bases). CDR1 is SGHVS, CDR2 FNYEAQ, per germline. The CDR3 consists of 17 residues. V lost 1 base and J 6 bases, leaving 19 bases between the germline ends. DNA for the CDR3: TGTGCCAGCAGCTTAGGAAGAGGAGGAGGGGATGCTCAGCCCCAGCATTTT. Its translation is CASSLGRGGGDAQPQHF.

The chain recombines TRBV11-2 with TRBJ2-7; possible D gene TRBD2, 5 bases. This CDR3 is 15 amino acids long. Between the trimmed V and J ends, which lost 3 bases and 0 bases, there was a span of 12 bases. Germline lookup yields CDR1 SGHAT and CDR2 FQNNGV. The CDR3 nucleotides are TGTGCCAGCAGCTTCCGGGAAGAACTCTCCTACGAGCAGTACTTC. Translation gives CASSFREELSYEQYF.

The chain recombines TRBV11-2 with TRBJ1-4, with a tentative D call TRBD1 (5 bases). There are 15 residues in the CDR3. V lost 6 bases and J 2 bases, leaving 13 bases between the germline ends. CDR1 SGHAT and CDR2 FQNNGV come from the germline V gene. The CDR3 spells CASRERWGTNEKLFF. DNA for the CDR3: TGTGCCAGCAGGGAACGGTGGGGGACTAATGAAAAACTGTTTTTT.

This chain links TRBV6-1 with TRBJ2-1; D may be TRBD1 (6 bases). The CDR3 is 14 amino acids. CDR1 and CDR2 from the germline V gene are MNHNS and SASEGT. Trimming stripped 1 base from V and 9 bases from J, with 13 bases between. DNA of the CDR3: TGTGCCAGCAGTGAAGGGGGGCTGTCTGGTGAGCAGTTCTTC. It yields the protein CASSEGGLSGEQFF.

The chain employs TRBV30 and TRBJ1-6, with 7 positions matching TRBD1. The junction had 2 bases not matched to a gene; V was cut back by 2 bases and J by 4 bases. The CDR3 is 14 residues long. Germline-derived CDR1 and CDR2 are GTSNPN and SVGIG (reference sequence). Written as DNA, the CDR3 is TGTGCCTGGAGTCCAGGGGGGTATAATTCACCCCTCCACTTT. Its translation is CAWSPGGYNSPLHF. Complete variable domain (other parts from reference TRBV30 and TRBJ1-6): SQTIHQWPATLVQPVGSPLSLECTVEGTSNPNLYWYRQAAGRGLQLLFYSVGIGQISSEVPQNLSASRPQDRQFILSSKKLLLSDSGFYLCAWSPGGYNSPLHFGNGTRLTVT.

The genes are TRBV2 and TRBJ1-5; D is uncertain. This CDR3 is 14 amino acids long. The V and J ends lost 5 bases and 2 bases respectively, with 10 bases between them. Per the germline V gene, CDR1 is SNHLY and CDR2 is FYNNEI. CDR3 sequence (DNA): TGTGCCAGCAGTTTGGACGGAGGCAATCAGCCCCAGCATTTT. Residues: CASSLDGGNQPQHF.

The V gene is TRBV5-6, the J gene TRBJ1-6; a weak D match, TRBD1 (5 bases). The CDR3 length is 12 residues. The germline CDR1 and CDR2 sequences are SGHDT and YYEEEE. Trimming took off 4 bases at V and 8 bases at J, with 7 bases between the two ends. The CDR3 nucleotides are TGTGCCAGCAGCGGGGGGTATTCACCCCTCCACTTT. This encodes CASSGGYSPLHF. The full variable domain, completed using reference TRBV5-6 and TRBJ1-6, is DAGVTQSPTHLIKTRGQQVTLRCSPKSGHDTVSWYQQALGQGPQFIFQYYEEEERQRGNFPDRFSGHQFPNYSSELNVNALLLGDSALYLCASSGGYSPLHFGNGTRLTVT.

This clone was seen only once. V is TRBV5-1 and J is TRBJ2-1; unclear D gene. Germline lookup yields CDR1 SGHRS and CDR2 YFSETQ. V shed 4 bases and J shed 1 base, with 12 bases lying between them. The CDR3 loop spans 15 amino acids. The CDR3: CASSMLDRSYNEQFF. The CDR3 DNA reads TGCGCCAGCAGCATGCTAGATAGGTCCTACAATGAGCAGTTCTTC.

The rearrangement joins TRBV27 to TRBJ2-7; weak D call: TRBD2 (6 bases). This CDR3 has 14 amino acids. Trimming removed 2 bases at V and 2 bases at J, with 10 bases between. Germline CDR1 and CDR2: MNHEY and SMNVEV (reference sequence). CDR3 region: CASSLGGGAYEQYF. In DNA, the CDR3 is TGTGCCAGCAGTTTAGGGGGAGGTGCCTACGAGCAGTACTTC.

The chain's CDR3 is CASSSDRTDNSPLHF. In DNA form, the CDR3 reads TGTGCCAGTAGTTCCGATAGGACAGATAATTCACCCCTCCACTTT. The chain couples TRBV19 to TRBJ1-6, with D perhaps TRBD1 (6 bases). There are 15 residues in the CDR3. Trimming cost V 5 bases and J 5 bases, with 13 bases left between them. Per germline, CDR1 LNHDA and CDR2 SQIVND (reference sequence).

This chain connects TRBV6-5 to TRBJ2-7; 8 bases agree with TRBD1. V gave up 4 bases and J gave up 5 bases; unmatched junction bases: 7. Germline values: CDR1 MNHEY, CDR2 SVGAGI. This CDR3 is built from 14 residues. In DNA, the CDR3 is TGTGCCAGCAGTTTCGACAGGGACAGGAACGAGCAGTACTTC. Its translation: CASSFDRDRNEQYF.

This clone has just a few counts. The chain is built from TRBV14 and TRBJ2-7, with D uncertain. Deletions cut 1 base from V and 7 bases from J, with 11 bases between. The CDR3 spans 13 residues. Germline values: CDR1 SGHDN, CDR2 FVKESK. The chain's CDR3 is CASSQVIFAEQYF. CDR3 in DNA: TGTGCCAGCAGCCAAGTTATCTTTGCAGAGCAGTACTTC. Looking up the rest from reference TRBV14 and TRBJ2-7 gives the full variable domain: EAGVTQFPSHSVIEKGQTVTLRCDPISGHDNLYWYRRVMGKEIKFLLHFVKESKQDESGMPNNRFLAERTGGTYSTLKVQPAELEDSGVYFCASSQVIFAEQYFGPGTRLTVT.

The chain joins TRBV5-1 to TRBJ1-2; TRBD1 matches 9 bases. The CDR3 runs to 14 residues. After removal of 4 bases from V and 8 bases from J, the junction contained 9 bases not matched to a gene. Germline V gene lookup returns CDR1 SGHRS and CDR2 YFSETQ. The CDR3 reads CASSAQQGARGYTF. CDR3 nucleotide sequence: TGCGCCAGCAGCGCCCAACAGGGGGCCAGAGGCTACACCTTC.

The V and J genes are TRBV28 and TRBJ2-1; D is uncertain. Per the germline V gene, CDR1 is MDHEN and CDR2 is SYDVKM. CDR3 length: 12 amino acids. V dropped 7 bases and J dropped 8 bases, with 12 bases sitting between them. The CDR3 coding sequence is TGTGCCAGCACCTCCCTGGGTGATGAGCAGTTCTTC. As protein: CASTSLGDEQFF. Variable domain in full (rest from reference TRBV28 and TRBJ2-1): DVKVTQSSRYLVKRTGEKVFLECVQDMDHENMFWYRQDPGLGLRLIYFSYDVKMKEKGDIPEGYSVSREKKERFSLILESASTNQTSMYLCASTSLGDEQFFGPGTRLTVL.

The V call is TRBV9, the J call TRBJ2-3; possibly TRBD1 for D (6 bases). Germline V gene data show CDR1 as SGDLS and CDR2 as YYNGEE. There are 15 residues in the CDR3. Trimming removed 3 bases at V and 6 bases at J, with 17 bases between. The CDR3 nucleotides read TGTGCCAGCAGCGACCTGGACAGCTGGAGGGATACGCAGTATTTT. The encoded protein is CASSDLDSWRDTQYF. Variable domain in full (rest from reference TRBV9 and TRBJ2-3): DSGVTQTPKHLITATGQRVTLRCSPRSGDLSVYWYQQSLDQGLQFLIQYYNGEERAKGNILERFSAQQFPDLHSELNLSSLELGDSALYFCASSDLDSWRDTQYFGPGTRLTVL.

This chain links TRBV5-5 with TRBJ2-7; unclear D gene. Germline assignment: CDR1 SGHKS and CDR2 YYEKEE (reference sequence). Trimming pared 1 base from V and 2 bases from J, leaving 10 bases between. This CDR3 has 14 amino acids. The CDR3 here is CASSLSRPPYEQYF. The CDR3 DNA is TGTGCCAGCAGCTTGAGTCGTCCCCCCTACGAGCAGTACTTC.

This chain connects TRBV7-2 to TRBJ2-1; possible D gene TRBD2, 5 bases. CDR1 SGHTA and CDR2 FQGNSA come from the germline V gene. The length of the CDR3 is 14 residues. V was cut by 1 base and J by 4 bases, with 8 bases left in between. The CDR3 is CASSLGTLYNEQFF. The CDR3 coding sequence is TGTGCCAGCAGCTTAGGGACTTTATACAATGAGCAGTTCTTC.